This is a list of T cell receptor beta chains from one sample in a study of CD8 T cells in ankylosing spondylitis. In TCRdb, the 5' RACE reads were re-called with MiXCR into one record per CDR3 protein. The sample lists 190,000 or so distinct CDR3 sequences, 9.5% to 15% seen once, with 15% to 20% in the top ten. The sequenced material came from blood, either unsorted or a sorted T cell fraction (not recorded which). These receptors were taken from a male donor with ankylosing spondylitis or in good health (not recorded which). CDR3s include the opening cysteine and the closing phenylalanine or tryptophan. Fields, in order: clone size, D gene, J gene, V gene, CDR3 protein, CDR3 DNA. A D gene is named only where the DNA matches it firmly. The size field is filled for only some rows; it gives once, few, many or a size class.

clone_size: few
d_call: -
j_call: TRBJ2-1
v_call: TRBV5-1
cdr3_aa: CASSLAQVVGGEQFF
cdr3_nt: TGCGCCAGCAGCTTGGCCCAGGTGGTGGGGGGTGAGCAGTTCTTC

clone_size: few
d_call: TRBD2
j_call: TRBJ2-1
v_call: TRBV6-1
cdr3_aa: CASSPMGLAGDEQFF
cdr3_nt: TGTGCCAGCAGCCCGATGGGACTAGCGGGAGATGAGCAGTTCTTC

clone_size: few
d_call: -
j_call: TRBJ1-1
v_call: TRBV18
cdr3_aa: CASSPPWKQGNTEAFF
cdr3_nt: TGTGCCAGCTCACCACCCTGGAAACAGGGGAACACTGAAGCTTTCTTT

clone_size: many
d_call: -
j_call: TRBJ2-2
v_call: TRBV29-1
cdr3_aa: CSVGGLNTGELFF
cdr3_nt: TGCAGCGTTGGAGGACTCAACACCGGGGAGCTGTTTTTT

clone_size: many
d_call: -
j_call: TRBJ2-5
v_call: TRBV12-3/TRBV12-4
cdr3_aa: CASRPDWEETQYF
cdr3_nt: TGTGCCAGCAGACCCGACTGGGAAGAGACCCAGTACTTC

clone_size: many
d_call: -
j_call: TRBJ2-1
v_call: TRBV29-1
cdr3_aa: CSAEGRFF
cdr3_nt: TGCAGCGCTGAAGGGCGGTTCTTC

clone_size: -
d_call: -
j_call: TRBJ2-2
v_call: TRBV9
cdr3_aa: CASSVTGGNTGELFF
cdr3_nt: TGTGCCAGCAGCGTAACAGGCGGTAACACCGGGGAGCTGTTTTTT

clone_size: -
d_call: -
j_call: TRBJ2-7
v_call: TRBV5-1
cdr3_aa: CASSFDLDEQYF
cdr3_nt: TGCGCCAGCAGCTTCGACTTGGACGAGCAGTACTTC

clone_size: -
d_call: -
j_call: TRBJ2-5
v_call: TRBV7-9
cdr3_aa: CASSLVGGPQETQYF
cdr3_nt: TGTGCCAGCAGCTTAGTTGGGGGACCGCAAGAGACCCAGTACTTC

clone_size: -
d_call: TRBD2
j_call: TRBJ2-1
v_call: TRBV9
cdr3_aa: CASSVASGSYEQFF
cdr3_nt: TGTGCCAGCAGCGTGGCTAGCGGGAGCTATGAGCAGTTCTTC

clone_size: -
d_call: -
j_call: TRBJ1-4
v_call: TRBV6-5
cdr3_aa: CASSSAGLSNEKLFF
cdr3_nt: TGTGCCAGCAGTTCAGCGGGACTGAGTAATGAAAAACTGTTTTTT

clone_size: -
d_call: -
j_call: TRBJ2-3
v_call: TRBV9
cdr3_aa: CASSVGEGPSTDTQYF
cdr3_nt: TGTGCCAGCAGCGTAGGTGAGGGTCCTAGCACAGATACGCAGTATTTT

clone_size: -
d_call: -
j_call: TRBJ2-1
v_call: TRBV7-8
cdr3_aa: CASSATPGEGNEQFF
cdr3_nt: TGTGCCAGCAGCGCGACCCCAGGAGAGGGCAATGAGCAGTTCTTC

clone_size: -
d_call: TRBD1
j_call: TRBJ2-2
v_call: TRBV4-2
cdr3_aa: CASSQGQPPVDTGELFF
cdr3_nt: TGTGCCAGCAGCCAGGGACAGCCCCCCGTCGACACCGGGGAGCTGTTTTTT

clone_size: -
d_call: -
j_call: TRBJ2-1
v_call: TRBV4-1
cdr3_aa: CASSPLDQKNEQFF
cdr3_nt: TGCGCCAGCAGCCCCTTGGACCAGAAGAATGAGCAGTTCTTC